This T cell receptor (beta chain) was recovered during a study of control samples from healthy donors and cancer patients. Assay: immunoSEQ multiplex PCR; the TCRdb copy retains only in-frame clones and omits some. The profile covers 95,000 to 100,000 clones, with about 89% appearing a single time and 7.8% taken by the ten largest. CDR1 SEHNR and CDR2 FQNEAQ come from the germline V gene (reference sequence). Trimming took 0 bases from V and 7 from J, leaving 12 bases between them. The CDR3 length is 14 residues. The genes are TRBV7-9 and TRBJ1-1; D gene ambiguous. The TCR originated in a man younger than 45 in good health. The specimen sequenced was blood. The chain's CDR3 is CASSLARAEGEAFF. The CDR3 nucleotides read TGTGCCAGCAGCTTAGCGCGTGCAGAGGGTGAAGCTTTCTTT.